The table lists the clone carrying this T cell receptor (beta chain) with a count of one. Its antigen is not known. The time point was: patch test 1, 2 weeks after DPC sensitization. Treatment given: therapeutic diphenylcyclopropenone sensitization with weekly scalp DPC. V was cut by 7 bases and J by 6 bases, with 7 bases left in between. CDR1 and CDR2 (germline): MNHEY, SVGEGT. CDR3 length: 10 residues. This entry comes from a study of human T cells and chemical hapten exposure. Using its own MiXCR run on the RACE reads, TCRdb lists one record per CDR3 protein. The table has around 120,000 distinct CDR3 sequences, 9% to 13% seen once. General study findings and limits: PT1 expanded TCR counts correlated positively with patch test score.

Sequences were derived from whole blood, sampled in connection with sensitization to the hapten diphenylcyclopropenone (DPC). The rearrangement links TRBV6-2 or TRBV6-3 to TRBJ2-7, with D hard to call. The clonotype was recovered from a woman aged 45-60 years with alopecia areata. Some clones in this sample may be carry-over from other donors' samples. CDR3 in amino acids: CASMGGEQYF. The DNA for the CDR3 is TGTGCCAGCATGGGTGGCGAGCAGTACTTC.